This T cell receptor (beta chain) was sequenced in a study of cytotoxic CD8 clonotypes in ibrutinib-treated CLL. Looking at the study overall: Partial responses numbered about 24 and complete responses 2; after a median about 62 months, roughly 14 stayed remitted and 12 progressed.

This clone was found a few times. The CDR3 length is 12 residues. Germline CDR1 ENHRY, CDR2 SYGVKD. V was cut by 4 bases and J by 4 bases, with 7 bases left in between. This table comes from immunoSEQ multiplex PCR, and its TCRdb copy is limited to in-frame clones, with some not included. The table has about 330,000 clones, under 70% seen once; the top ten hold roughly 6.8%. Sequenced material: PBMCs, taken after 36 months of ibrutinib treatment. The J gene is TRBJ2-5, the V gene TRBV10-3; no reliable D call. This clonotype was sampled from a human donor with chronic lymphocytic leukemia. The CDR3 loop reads CAISVRGETQYF. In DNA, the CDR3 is TGTGCCATCAGTGTTAGAGGAGAGACCCAGTACTTC.